Listed below are T cell receptor beta chains from one sample, sequenced in a study of blood T cell repertoires in COVID-19. TCRdb's table, derived via immunoSEQ multiplex PCR, lists solely in-frame clones and lacks some. The data hold 250,000 or so clones, with 75% to 90% observed a single time. The sample was peripheral blood. The receptors were gathered from a man aged 30-40 years with active or convalescent COVID-19. CDR3s include the opening cysteine and the closing phenylalanine or tryptophan. Each record gives: V gene, D gene, J gene, CDR3 DNA, CDR3 protein. The D gene is left open where the match is weak.

TRBV11-2,.,TRBJ2-5,TGTGCCAGCAGCTTTTATCGGGAGACCCAGTACTTC,CASSFYRETQYF
TRBV5-1,.,TRBJ2-3,TGCGCCAGCAGCTTGGACAGGTCCCCTAGCACAGATACGCAGTATTTT,CASSLDRSPSTDTQYF
TRBV6-5,TRBD1,TRBJ2-5,TGTGCCAGCAGTTACCTTAAGACAGGGGCCGGGGAGACCCAGTACTTC,CASSYLKTGAGETQYF
TRBV4-3,TRBD2,TRBJ2-1,TGCGCCAGCAGCCACCCCAGCGGGGGGGCTTCCTACAATGAGCAGTTCTTC,CASSHPSGGASYNEQFF
TRBV4-2,.,TRBJ2-7,TGTGCCAGCAGCCAAGATGACTCCAACTCCTACGAGCAGTACTTC,CASSQDDSNSYEQYF
TRBV4-2,TRBD1,TRBJ2-1,TGTGCCAGCAGCTCAACCCCCGGGACAGGGTCAACCAATGAGCAGTTCTTC,CASSSTPGTGSTNEQFF
TRBV2,.,TRBJ1-5,TGTGCCAGCAGTGGGGGCCAGCCCCAGCATTTT,CASSGGQPQHF
TRBV6-1,TRBD2,TRBJ2-1,TGTGCCAGCAGTGACGGACTAGCGGGGTTTAGCGATGAGCAGTTCTTC,CASSDGLAGFSDEQFF
TRBV7-3,.,TRBJ2-1,TGTGCCAGCAGCTTGGACGGGGAAAGCTCCTACAATGAGCAGTTCTTC,CASSLDGESSYNEQFF
TRBV19,.,TRBJ1-1,TGTGCGTCCAATCGCGTATTCCGTAACGGGAGGAGAAGTGAAGCTTTCTTT,CASNRVFRNGRRSEAFF